The T cell receptor beta chain under discussion was sequenced for a study of T cells in localized non-small cell lung cancer (dated by TCRdb to about 2020). Background on the whole study: The study analyzed T cell repertoires of hundreds of early-stage NSCLC patients, comparing tumors and uninvolved tumor-adjacent lungs. The cohort was made up of approximately 250 treatment-naive NSCLC patients whose localized lung tumors had been resected. Of the NSCLC patients, 129 were male and approximately 97 were female, and the mean age was around 66 years. Findings and caveats that apply to the study as a whole: Since the design was exploratory, TCR variables were selected using unadjusted p-values with no false-discovery rate correction. A median of approximately 57 of the top 100 tumor clones were detected in paired uninvolved adjacent lung, and some 30 of these tumor clones were also found among the top 100 clones of the paired uninvolved adjacent lung. Higher blood T cell density associated with longer overall survival, while higher adjacent-lung clonality associated with shorter survival. Because multi-region tumor sequencing was not performed, intratumor heterogeneity could not be ruled out. Uninvolved tumor-adjacent lung showed the highest T cell clonality, higher than tumor, which suggests more focused antigenic responses in the uninvolved tumor-adjacent lung.

At diagnosis, tumor, uninvolved tumor-adjacent lung and peripheral blood were collected and then preserved as a mix of FFPE and fresh-frozen material. For TCR repertoire profiling, blood samples were analyzed in the form of peripheral blood mononuclear cells. TCR beta CDR3 regions were sequenced from DNA using the immunoSEQ Assay. The published analysis was carried out like this. To compute T cell density, TCR beta template counts were normalized to usable DNA, which was estimated by amplifying housekeeping genes. Using the preseqR package, richness was estimated by extrapolating to 120,000 templates for tissue samples and 400,000 templates for PBMC samples. Clonality was taken to be one minus Pielou's evenness. Tissue-enriched TCRs were identified by differential abundance testing using productive amino-acid clonotypes, minimum total count 5 and alpha 0.1. The Jaccard Index and the Morisita Overlap Index were used to quantify repertoire overlap between compartments. GLIPH grouped TCR beta CDR3s together with public tetramer-defined viral CDR3s, and a viral motif had to include at least three viral sequences and show V-gene enrichment. This is the immuneACCESS table as TCRdb keeps it, with only in-frame sequences that have V and J called. A part of the clones is gone; compared with another copy, unresolved V genes explain less than half, and the rest is unexplained. For V, J and clone size, that table is used; D and trimming come from the DNA. The sample includes tens of thousands of clones, with around 93% observed a single time. The ten most abundant clones make up 7% to 9.5% of the sample.

The V end loses 0 bases and the J end loses 0 bases, and a stretch of 9 bases separates them. In the germline V gene, CDR1 corresponds to SGHTA and CDR2 to FQGNSA. There are 16 amino acids in the CDR3, from cysteine to phenylalanine inclusive. Of all the DNA, just the CDR3 is kept, 48 bases in frame from base 1. In regard to this clone: Its antigen specificity is not known. Base qualities are not provided; no much larger clone lies one nucleotide away.

This sample comprised peripheral blood, obtained before any cancer treatment. The sequence was collected from a female donor older than 55 with stage I lung adenocarcinoma. In this chain, TRBV7-2 is recombined with TRBJ2-1; 6 matching bases give a weak D call of TRBD2. The nucleotides read TGTGCCAGCAGCTTAGCGGGAGGCTTCTCCTACAATGAGCAGTTCTTC. The resulting protein is CASSLAGGFSYNEQFF.